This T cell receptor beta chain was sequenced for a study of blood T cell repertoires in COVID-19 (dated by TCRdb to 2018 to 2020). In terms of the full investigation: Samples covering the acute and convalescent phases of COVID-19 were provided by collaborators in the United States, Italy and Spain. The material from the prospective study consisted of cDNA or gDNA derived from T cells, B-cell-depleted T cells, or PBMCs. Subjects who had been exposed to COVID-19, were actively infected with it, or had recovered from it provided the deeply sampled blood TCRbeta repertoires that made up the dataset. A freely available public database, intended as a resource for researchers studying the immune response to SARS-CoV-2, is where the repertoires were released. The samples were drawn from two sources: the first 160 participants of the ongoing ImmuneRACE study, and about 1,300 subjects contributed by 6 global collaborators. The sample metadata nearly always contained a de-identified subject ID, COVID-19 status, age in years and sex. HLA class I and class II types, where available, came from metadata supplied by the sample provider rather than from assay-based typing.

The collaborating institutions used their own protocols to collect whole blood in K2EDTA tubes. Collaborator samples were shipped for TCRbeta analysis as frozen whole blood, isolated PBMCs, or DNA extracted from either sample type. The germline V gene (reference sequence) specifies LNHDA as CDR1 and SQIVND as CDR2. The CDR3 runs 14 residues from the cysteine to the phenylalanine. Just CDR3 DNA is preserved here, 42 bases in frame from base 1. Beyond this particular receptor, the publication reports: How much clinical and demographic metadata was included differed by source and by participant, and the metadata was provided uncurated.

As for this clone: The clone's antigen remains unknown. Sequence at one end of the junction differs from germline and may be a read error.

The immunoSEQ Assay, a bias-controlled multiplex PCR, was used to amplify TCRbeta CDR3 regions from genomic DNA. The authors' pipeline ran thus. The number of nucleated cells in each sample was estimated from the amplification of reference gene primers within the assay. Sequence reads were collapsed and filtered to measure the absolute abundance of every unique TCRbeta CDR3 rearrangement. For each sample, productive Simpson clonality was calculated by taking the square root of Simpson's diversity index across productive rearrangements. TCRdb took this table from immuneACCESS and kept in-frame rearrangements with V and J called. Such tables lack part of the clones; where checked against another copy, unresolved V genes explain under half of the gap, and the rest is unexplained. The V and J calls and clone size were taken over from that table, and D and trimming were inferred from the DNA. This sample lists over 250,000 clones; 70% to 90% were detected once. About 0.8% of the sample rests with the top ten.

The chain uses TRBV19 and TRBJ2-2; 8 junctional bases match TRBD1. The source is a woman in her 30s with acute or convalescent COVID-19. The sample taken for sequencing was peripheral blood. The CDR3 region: CASSLDRGAGELFF. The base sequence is TGTGCCAGTAGTTTAGACAGGGGTGCCGGGGAGCTGTTTTTT.